This T cell receptor beta chain was obtained from a study of blood T cell repertoires in COVID-19. Background on the study: The analysed material was cDNA or gDNA that came from T cells, B-cell-depleted T cells, or PBMCs.

Measured with immunoSEQ multiplex PCR; TCRdb has only the in-frame clones, and not every one. The sample comprises about 330,000 clones, approximately 87% of which are singletons, and approximately 5% rests with the top ten. The CDR3 runs to 16 residues. Trimming at V came to 5 bases and at J to 8 bases, leaving 12 bases not matched to a gene. CDR1 and CDR2 from the germline V gene are SGHTA and FQGNSA. Adults between roughly 18 and 89 years of age took part from some 25 US areas. Recovered status applied to Cohort 3 donors who had two consecutive negative PCRs. It also applied to those with clearance or with symptom resolution.

The origin of this receptor is a young woman who had recovered from COVID-19. Source material: PBMCs or T cells enriched from blood (not recorded which). The gene calls are TRBV7-2 and TRBJ2-1; 10 bases map to TRBD2. CDR3 loop: CASSPLPTSGVDEQFF. In DNA form, the CDR3 reads TGTGCCAGCAGCCCACTACCCACTAGCGGGGTGGATGAGCAGTTCTTC.